This is a list of T cell receptor beta chains from one sample in a study of T cell responses to AZD1222 COVID-19 vaccine. Only in-frame clones appear in the TCRdb table, and some are missing; sequencing was by immunoSEQ multiplex PCR. The sample shows 89,000 or so clones, more than 85% of them seen only once. Here the sequenced sample was peripheral blood, taken 28 days after the second AZD1222 dose. Receptors originate from an adult who received the AZD1222 COVID-19 vaccine. Both conserved end residues are part of each CDR3. A D gene is named only where the DNA matches it firmly. Size tells how often a clone was seen (once, few, many) or the class of an expanded clone, and some rows leave it out.

v_gene	d_gene	j_gene	abundance	CDR3nt	CDR3aa
TRBV19	.	TRBJ2-1	.	TGTGCCAGTAGAGGCAGGGGTTCATACAATGAGCAGTTCTTC	CASRGRGSYNEQFF
TRBV5-1	.	TRBJ1-1	once	TGCGCCAGCAGACTATCGCCGTCGAACACTGAAGCTTTCTTT	CASRLSPSNTEAFF
TRBV2	TRBD1	TRBJ2-3	once	TGTGCCAGCAGTTCTTTCGGGACAGGGTTAGCAGATACGCAGTATTTT	CASSSFGTGLADTQYF
TRBV18	.	TRBJ1-6	once	TGTGCCAGCTCACCACTCCCCGACAGGTTTAATTCACCCCTCCACTTT	CASSPLPDRFNSPLHF
TRBV30	.	TRBJ2-3	.	TGTGCCTGGAGTGACCCACGCCGCCTAGATACGCAGTATTTT	CAWSDPRRLDTQYF
TRBV27	.	TRBJ2-3	.	TGTGCCAGCAGTTTCTGGCAGGGAACAGATACGCAGTATTTT	CASSFWQGTDTQYF
TRBV11-2	.	TRBJ2-2	few	TGTGCCAGCAGCTCTCCACGGTGGAACACCGGGGAGCTGTTTTTT	CASSSPRWNTGELFF
TRBV7-2	.	TRBJ2-7	.	TGTGCCAGCAGCCCCCGATCCTCGAGTGGGTTTGAGCAGTACTTC	CASSPRSSSGFEQYF
TRBV2	TRBD2	TRBJ2-2	.	TGTGCCAGTAGACGGACTAGCGAGGGCGGGGAGCTGTTTTTT	CASRRTSEGGELFF
TRBV5-1	TRBD1	TRBJ2-1	.	TGCGCCAGCAGCTTGGCTCCGACAGGGGGACAGAATGAGCAGTTCTTC	CASSLAPTGGQNEQFF
TRBV29-1	TRBD1	TRBJ2-7	.	TGCAGCGTCGGGGACAGCTCTGCCTACGAGCAGTACTTC	CSVGDSSAYEQYF
TRBV5-1	TRBD1	TRBJ1-2	.	TGCGCCAGCAGCGGGGGGACAGAGTTTAACTATGGCTACACCTTC	CASSGGTEFNYGYTF
TRBV6-1	.	TRBJ1-4	.	TGTGCCAGCAGTGCCCGCCCCGCGACAGACATTGCAACTAATGAAAAACTGTTTTTT	CASSARPATDIATNEKLFF
TRBV29-1	.	TRBJ1-5	.	TGCAGCGCTCTTGGCAGGGAGAATCAGCCCCAGCATTTT	CSALGRENQPQHF
TRBV5-6	.	TRBJ1-2	.	TGTGCCAGCAGCATGACAGTATATGGCTACACCTTC	CASSMTVYGYTF
TRBV5-4	.	TRBJ2-7	.	TGTGCCAGCAGCTTGGCCGACTCCCTAGACGAGCAGTACTTC	CASSLADSLDEQYF
TRBV30	.	TRBJ1-3	.	TGTGCCTGGCAAAGAACTCTCTCTGGAAACACCATATATTTT	CAWQRTLSGNTIYF
TRBV29-1	.	TRBJ2-5	.	TGCAGCGCTCGGGCCTCCTCGGGGACCCAGTACTTC	CSARASSGTQYF
TRBV29-1	TRBD1	TRBJ1-1	.	TGCAGCGTTGAACCGGCCAGGGGGCTCCCCGAAGCTTTCTTT	CSVEPARGLPEAFF
TRBV7-9	.	TRBJ2-2	.	TGTGCCAGCAGCTTCGGCGGGGCCGGCACCGGGGAGCTGTTTTTT	CASSFGGAGTGELFF
TRBV7-2	.	TRBJ2-3	.	TGTGCCAGCAGCTTAGTAAGGGGAGCAGATACGCAGTATTTT	CASSLVRGADTQYF
TRBV7-6	TRBD1	TRBJ1-2	.	TGTGCCAGCAGCCGCGGGCAGGGGGCGTACTATGGCTACACCTTC	CASSRGQGAYYGYTF